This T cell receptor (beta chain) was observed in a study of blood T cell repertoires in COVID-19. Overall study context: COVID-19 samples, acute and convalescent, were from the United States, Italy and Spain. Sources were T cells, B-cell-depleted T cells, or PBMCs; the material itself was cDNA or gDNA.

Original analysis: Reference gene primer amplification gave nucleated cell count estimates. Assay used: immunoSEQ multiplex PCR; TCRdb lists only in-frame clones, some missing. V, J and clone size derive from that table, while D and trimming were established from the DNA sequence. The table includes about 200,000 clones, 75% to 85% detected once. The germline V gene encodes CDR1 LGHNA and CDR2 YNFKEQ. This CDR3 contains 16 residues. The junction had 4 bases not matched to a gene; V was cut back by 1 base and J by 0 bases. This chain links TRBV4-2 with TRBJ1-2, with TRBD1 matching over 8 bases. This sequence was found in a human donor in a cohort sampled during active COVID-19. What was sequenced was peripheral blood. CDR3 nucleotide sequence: TGTGCCAGCAGCCAAGTCGCAGGGGGCCCTAACTATGGCTACACCTTC. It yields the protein CASSQVAGGPNYGYTF.